This TCR beta chain was sequenced for a study of blood T cell repertoires in COVID-19. The germline CDR1 and CDR2 sequences are KGHSH and LQKENI. CDR3 length: 18 residues. J was trimmed by 0 bases and V by 6 bases; bases with no gene match: 9. The assay was immunoSEQ multiplex PCR, and TCRdb's table has in-frame clones only and misses some. The data show 120,000 to 150,000 clones, over 70% seen once. This chain connects TRBV18 to TRBJ2-6, with TRBD1 identical over 9 bases. The material sequenced was PBMCs or T cells enriched from blood (not recorded which). This clonotype originated in a man aged 45-60 years in a cohort exposed to, infected with or recovered from COVID-19 (not recorded which). The CDR3 reads CASSPSTGGISGANVLTF. As DNA, the CDR3 is TGTGCCAGCTCGCCGAGTACAGGGGGCATCTCTGGGGCCAACGTCCTGACTTTC.